The clone carrying this T cell receptor beta chain was counted only a few times. Its matching antigen is unknown. This sample is part of a study of T cell repertoires in cytomegalovirus infection. Across the whole study: As its CMV epitopes, the study selected recently identified HLA-C-restricted and well-studied HLA-B-restricted targets. In public TCR beta signatures, there were indications of both CMV infection and matching HLA type. Findings and caveats of the study: The cumulative frequency of public TCR beta families identified carriers of CMV plus the relevant HLA.

TCRdb recomputed calls from the reads with MiXCR, one row per CDR3 protein. The top ten hold approximately 60% of the sample, which has roughly 200,000 distinct CDR3 sequences, approximately 40% seen once. The CDR3 runs to 14 residues. V was clipped by 0 bases and J by 2 bases, with 6 bases between them. CDR1 and CDR2 from the germline V gene are SGDLS and YYNGEE. The material sequenced was CD8+ T cells from cultured PBMCs, taken from culture after CMV antigen stimulation. This clonotype was obtained from a human donor in good health (CMV status not recorded). Some clones in this sample may be carry-over from other donors' samples. The chain combines TRBV9 with TRBJ1-5; D is possibly TRBD1 (5 bases). The CDR3 DNA reads as TGTGCCAGCAGCGTAGGGGGGGGCAATCAGCCCCAGCATTTT. The encoded protein is CASSVGGGNQPQHF. The full variable domain, completed using reference TRBV9 and TRBJ1-5, is DSGVTQTPKHLITATGQRVTLRCSPRSGDLSVYWYQQSLDQGLQFLIQYYNGEERAKGNILERFSAQQFPDLHSELNLSSLELGDSALYFCASSVGGGNQPQHFGDGTRLSIL.